This TCR beta chain was recorded in a study of cytomegalovirus exposure and HLA in healthy donors. The PCR had 60 Vbeta and 13 Jbeta primers. The table came from immunoSEQ multiplex PCR; TCRdb's copy has only in-frame clones and leaves some out. This sample yields some 120,000 clones, of which about four fifths are seen a single time; around 2.3% belongs to the top ten. Germline V gives CDR1 SGHVS, CDR2 FQNEAQ. With 5 bases removed from V and 0 bases from J, the gap between germline ends came to 26 bases. The CDR3 contains 20 residues. Sample: PBMCs. The TCR comes from a woman in her thirties or forties in good health and CMV-seronegative. The rearrangement joins TRBV7-8 to TRBJ1-5; D is possibly TRBD1 (5 bases). The DNA of the CDR3 is TGTGCCAGCAGCGATCCCGGGAGAACAGGAAAAGGATATAGCAATCAGCCCCAGCATTTT. The encoded protein is CASSDPGRTGKGYSNQPQHF.